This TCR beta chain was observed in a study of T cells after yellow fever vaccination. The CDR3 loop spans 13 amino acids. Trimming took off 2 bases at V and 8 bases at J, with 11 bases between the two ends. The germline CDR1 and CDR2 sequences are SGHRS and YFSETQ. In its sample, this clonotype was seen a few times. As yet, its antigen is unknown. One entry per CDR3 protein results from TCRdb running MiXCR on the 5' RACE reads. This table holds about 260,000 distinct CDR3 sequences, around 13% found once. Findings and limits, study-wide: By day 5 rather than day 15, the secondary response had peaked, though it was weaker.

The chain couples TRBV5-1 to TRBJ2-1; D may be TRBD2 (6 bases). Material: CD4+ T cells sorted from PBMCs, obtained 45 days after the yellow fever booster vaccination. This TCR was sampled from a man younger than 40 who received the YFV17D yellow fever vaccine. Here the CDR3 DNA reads TGCGCCAGCAGCTTCGGGACTCCATATGAGCAGTTCTTC. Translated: CASSFGTPYEQFF. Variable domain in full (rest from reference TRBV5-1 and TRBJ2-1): KAGVTQTPRYLIKTRGQQVTLSCSPISGHRSVSWYQQTPGQGLQFLFEYFSETQRNKGNFPGRFSGRQFSNSRSEMNVSTLELGDSALYLCASSFGTPYEQFFGPGTRLTVL.